The T cell receptor beta chain described here comes from a study of human T cells and chemical hapten exposure. Described time point: patch test 2, 6 weeks after DPC sensitization. This sample's treatment: therapeutic diphenylcyclopropenone sensitization with weekly scalp DPC. The library gave individual cDNA molecules unique molecular identifiers. From the RACE reads, TCRdb called clonotypes with MiXCR, one entry per CDR3 protein. The table has about 140,000 distinct CDR3 sequences, 12% seen once. Germline V gives CDR1 SQVTM, CDR2 ANQGSEA. This CDR3 comprises 14 residues. V lost 7 bases and J lost 0, with 14 bases in between.

The TCR was taken from a woman aged 45-60 years with alopecia areata. Some clones in this sample may be carry-over from other donors' samples. The gene calls are TRBV29-1 and TRBJ2-3; D possibly corresponds to TRBD2 (7 bases). The sample in question was whole blood, obtained in connection with sensitization to the hapten diphenylcyclopropenone (DPC). CDR3 protein: CSAEQGGSTDTQYF. CDR3 coding DNA: TGCAGCGCCGAACAGGGAGGGAGCACAGATACGCAGTATTTT.